Following are 3 T cell receptor beta chains from one sample sequenced in a study of T-cell reconstitution after alpha-beta-depleted transplantation in children. Preparation of the TCRbeta library was carried out with unique molecular identifiers. From the PCR reads, TCRdb called clonotypes with MiXCR, one entry per CDR3 protein. The top ten hold 0.79% of the sample, which has roughly 670,000 distinct CDR3 sequences, around 13% seen once. The sequencing here drew on PBMCs, taken before TCRalphabeta/CD19-depleted stem cell transplant. The source of these receptors is a girl aged 2-10 years with congenital amegakaryocytic thrombocytopenia, due to receive a stem cell transplant.

V gene TRBV6-5 combines with J gene TRBJ2-5; TRBD1 might be the D (7 bases). CDR1 is MNHEY and CDR2 is SVGAGI in the germline V gene. V shed 0 bases and J shed 5 bases, with 19 bases lying between them. This CDR3 spans 17 amino acids. The CDR3 spells CASSYSKVAGGMETQYF. CDR3 sequence (DNA): TGTGCCAGCAGTTACTCGAAAGTCGCAGGGGGGATGGAGACCCAGTACTTC.

The rearrangement links TRBV19 to TRBJ1-1; D is undetermined. This CDR3 region has 15 residues. The V gene's germline CDR1 is LNHDA and CDR2 SQIVND (reference sequence). Trimming took 5 bases from V and 3 from J, leaving 16 bases between them. This chain's CDR3 is CASSPETRMDTEAFF. CDR3 in DNA: TGTGCCAGTAGTCCCGAGACGCGGATGGACACTGAAGCTTTCTTT.

As concerns this clonotype: This may arise from a read error, as a much more abundant clone is one base away. V is TRBV29-1 and J is TRBJ2-1, with TRBD2 identical over 9 bases. There are 14 residues in the CDR3. Germline V lookup: CDR1 SQVTM, CDR2 ANQGSEA. J gave up 4 bases and V 4 bases, and 5 bases lay outside the gene matches. CDR3 coding DNA: TGCAGCGTTGGTACTAGCGGGTGGTACAATGAGCAGTTCTTC. Protein: CSVGTSGWYNEQFF.